Listed here are 24 T cell receptor beta chains from one sample, sequenced in a study of T-cell reconstitution after alpha-beta-depleted transplantation in children. Preparing the TCRbeta library involved the use of unique molecular identifiers. TCRdb recomputed calls from the PCR reads with MiXCR, one row per CDR3 protein. This table has about 230,000 distinct CDR3 sequences, about a tenth appearing once. The sequences come from PBMCs, collected before TCRalphabeta/CD19-depleted stem cell transplant. Source of these receptors: a child less than two years old with acute myeloid leukemia, due to receive a stem cell transplant.

This clonotype was detected ten times or more. The chain links TRBV5-1 to TRBJ2-3, with TRBD2 matching over 13 bases. The CDR3 has 15 residues. Germline V gene lookup returns CDR1 SGHRS and CDR2 YFSETQ. V shed 4 bases and J 4 bases; nucleotides not matched to a gene: 3. The chain's CDR3 is CASSHTSGGADTQYF. CDR3 nucleotide sequence: TGCGCCAGCAGCCACACTAGCGGGGGGGCAGATACGCAGTATTTT. Full variable domain (missing parts from reference TRBV5-1 and TRBJ2-3): KAGVTQTPRYLIKTRGQQVTLSCSPISGHRSVSWYQQTPGQGLQFLFEYFSETQRNKGNFPGRFSGRQFSNSRSEMNVSTLELGDSALYLCASSHTSGGADTQYFGPGTRLTVL.

The table lists this clonotype with a few counts. V usage is TRBV25-1 and J usage is TRBJ1-2; D is ambiguous. Germline assignment: CDR1 MGHDK and CDR2 SYGVNS. This CDR3 is 15 amino acids long. The ends were cut back, 6 bases at V and 0 bases at J, with 14 bases in the middle. CDR3 in amino acids: CASSALGPANYGYTF. The CDR3 coding sequence is TGTGCCAGCAGCGCCCTAGGACCCGCTAACTATGGCTACACCTTC.

This clonotype came up a few times. The chain couples TRBV5-4 to TRBJ2-1; D is undetermined. The CDR3 has 13 residues. CDR1 and CDR2 (germline): SGHNT, YYREEE (reference sequence). Trimming left V 4 bases short and J 9 bases short, with 14 bases between. The CDR3 spells CASSLSSDGEQFF. In DNA, the CDR3 is TGTGCCAGCAGCCTTTCGAGCGATGGTGAGCAGTTCTTC.

The V call is TRBV18, the J call TRBJ1-3, with TRBD1 identical over 7 bases. In germline, CDR1 is KGHSH, CDR2 LQKENI. Trimming removed 1 base from V and 3 bases from J; junction bases left unmatched: 3. This CDR3 region has 15 residues. The CDR3: CASSPRQGDGNTIYF. CDR3 DNA sequence: TGTGCCAGCTCACCACGACAGGGAGATGGAAACACCATATATTTT.

This clonotype was counted ten times or more. V is TRBV5-1 and J is TRBJ2-7, with no clear D. Trimming took off 0 bases at V and 1 base at J, with 8 bases between the two ends. The CDR3 runs to 14 residues. The V gene's germline CDR1 is SGHRS and CDR2 YFSETQ. CDR3 protein: CASSLEGLSYEQYF. The CDR3 region has the DNA TGCGCCAGCAGCTTGGAGGGTTTATCCTACGAGCAGTACTTC.

The chain recombines TRBV5-1 with TRBJ2-1; 12 nucleotides agree with TRBD2. V gave up 7 bases and J gave up 7 bases; unmatched junction bases: 9. Looked up from germline, CDR1 is SGHRS and CDR2 is YFSETQ. The CDR3 loop spans 15 amino acids. Here the CDR3 DNA reads TGCGCCAGCCGTCGACTAGCGGGAGCTGGAAATGAGCAGTTCTTC. This gives the protein CASRRLAGAGNEQFF.

This clonotype was seen ten or more times. The chain combines TRBV28 with TRBJ1-1; the D gene is possibly TRBD1 (5 bases). The V and J ends lost 6 bases and 4 bases respectively, with 12 bases between them. Germline lookup yields CDR1 MDHEN and CDR2 SYDVKM. This CDR3 has 13 residues. The CDR3 sequence: CASRLRETTEAFF. The DNA of the CDR3 is TGTGCCAGCAGACTCAGGGAAACCACTGAAGCTTTCTTT.

The table lists this clonotype with many counts. The genes are TRBV4-2 and TRBJ2-1; D is tentatively TRBD1 or TRBD2 (5 bases each). CDR3 length equals 16 residues. Germline V CDR1 and CDR2: LGHNA, YNFKEQ. Trimming took 2 bases from V and 3 from J, leaving 14 bases between them. CDR3 bases: TGTGCCAGCAGCCAACAAGCCGGGACGGACTACAATGAGCAGTTCTTC. Its protein is CASSQQAGTDYNEQFF.

This clonotype came up many times. The V call is TRBV29-1, the J call TRBJ1-4; 7 nucleotides match TRBD1. CDR1 and CDR2 (germline): SQVTM, ANQGSEA. Trimming took 6 bases from V and 5 from J; bases not matched to a gene: 6. The CDR3 runs 13 residues. The CDR3 region has the DNA TGCAGCGTCTCGGGACAGATAAATGAAAAACTGTTTTTT. It encodes CSVSGQINEKLFF.

This clonotype has just a few counts. The rearrangement joins TRBV20-1 to TRBJ1-2, with TRBD1 identical over 7 bases. Germline V lookup: CDR1 DFQATT, CDR2 SNEGSKA (reference sequence). With 0 bases clipped from V and 7 bases from J, the junction kept 5 bases outside the gene matches. The CDR3 loop spans 13 amino acids. CDR3 nucleotides: TGCAGTGCTAGAGAAAAGGGGGCCCTTGGCTACACCTTC. Translated, it gives CSAREKGALGYTF.

This clonotype has ten or more counts. This chain links TRBV19 with TRBJ2-6; tentative D call: TRBD1 (6 bases). The V gene's germline CDR1 is LNHDA and CDR2 SQIVND (reference sequence). Between the trimmed V and J ends, which lost 2 bases and 0 bases, there was a span of 14 bases. The CDR3 runs 18 residues. CDR3 bases: TGTGCCAGTAGTATACCACAGGGTTCACCCTCTGGGGCCAACGTCCTGACTTTC. It is translated as CASSIPQGSPSGANVLTF. Using reference TRBV19 and TRBJ2-6 for the parts outside the CDR3, the full variable domain is DGGITQSPKYLFRKEGQNVTLSCEQNLNHDAMYWYRQDPGQGLRLIYYSQIVNDFQKGDIAEGYSVSREKKESFPLTVTSAQKNPTAFYLCASSIPQGSPSGANVLTFGAGSRLTVL.

This clonotype was seen many times. The gene calls are TRBV9 and TRBJ2-5, with D perhaps TRBD1 or TRBD2 (5 bases each). The V and J ends lost 1 base and 4 bases respectively, with 8 bases between them. Germline CDR1 is SGDLS and CDR2 is YYNGEE. The CDR3 length is 13 residues. The CDR3 sequence: CASSVWGRETQYF. CDR3 bases: TGTGCCAGCAGCGTATGGGGGAGAGAGACCCAGTACTTC.

V is TRBV28 and J is TRBJ1-5; 7 nucleotides match TRBD1. The CDR3 has 15 residues. J gave up 7 bases and V 3 bases, and 9 bases lay outside the gene matches. The germline V gene encodes CDR1 MDHEN and CDR2 SYDVKM. The CDR3 region is CASSLGGRGGQPQHF. The CDR3 DNA is TGTGCCAGCAGTTTGGGAGGCAGGGGGGGCCAGCCCCAGCATTTT.

In this sample, this clonotype turned up many times. The chain couples TRBV12-3 or TRBV12-4 to TRBJ2-7; D may be TRBD1 (7 bases). Trimming shortened V by 5 bases and J by 2 bases, and 10 bases separated the two germline ends. The CDR3 contains 13 residues. CDR3: CASSGRGAYEQYF. Here the CDR3 DNA reads TGTGCCAGCAGTGGCAGGGGGGCCTACGAGCAGTACTTC.

This clonotype was seen repeatedly, ten times or more. The chain uses TRBV5-1 and TRBJ2-2; D not resolved. CDR3 size: 13 residues. Trimming shortened V by 0 bases and J by 11 bases, and 11 bases separated the two germline ends. Germline V gives CDR1 SGHRS, CDR2 YFSETQ. The CDR3 nucleotides read TGCGCCAGCAGCTTGGAGACGGAATCCGAGCTGTTTTTT. This translates into CASSLETESELFF.

This clonotype was recorded many times. This chain links TRBV5-1 with TRBJ1-4; D perhaps matches TRBD1 (5 bases). The V and J ends lost 4 bases and 3 bases respectively, with 10 bases between them. The germline CDR1 and CDR2 sequences are SGHRS and YFSETQ. The CDR3 extends over 14 amino acids. Here the CDR3 DNA reads TGCGCCAGCAGCACGGACAATTCTAATGAAAAACTGTTTTTT. It is translated as CASSTDNSNEKLFF.

Worth noting for this clonotype: This may be a read error: a much more frequent sequence differs by one nucleotide. The chain recombines TRBV5-5 with TRBJ1-1; D is undetermined. The length of the CDR3 is 14 residues. V was shortened by 2 bases and J by 1 base, with 9 bases between the two germline ends. Germline V lookup: CDR1 SGHKS, CDR2 YYEKEE (reference sequence). The CDR3 protein is CASSLSDWNTEAFF. Here the CDR3 DNA reads TGTGCCAGCAGCTTATCCGACTGGAACACTGAAGCTTTCTTT. The full variable domain, in which reference TRBV5-5 and TRBJ1-1 provide the parts outside the CDR3, is DAGVTQSPTHLIKTRGQQVTLRCSPISGHKSVSWYQQVLGQGPQFIFQYYEKEERGRGNFPDRFSARQFPNYSSELNVNALLLGDSALYLCASSLSDWNTEAFFGQGTRLTVV.

This clonotype has ten or more counts. V usage is TRBV29-1 and J usage is TRBJ1-2, with a weak D call TRBD1 (5 bases). V dropped 7 bases and J dropped 4 bases, with 13 bases sitting between them. This CDR3 comprises 12 residues. CDR1 and CDR2 (germline): SQVTM, ANQGSEA. The CDR3 sequence: CSAPDNPYGYTF. CDR3 nucleotides: TGCAGCGCCCCGGACAACCCCTATGGCTACACCTTC.

This clonotype was observed many times. This chain uses TRBV29-1 with TRBJ1-2, with D maybe TRBD1 (6 bases). The CDR3 loop spans 15 amino acids. CDR1 and CDR2 from the germline V gene are SQVTM and ANQGSEA. Trimming took 0 bases from V and 4 from J, leaving 15 bases between them. The CDR3 protein is CSVEEGSSRGYGYTF. CDR3 bases: TGCAGCGTTGAAGAGGGGTCATCCAGGGGCTATGGCTACACCTTC.

The sample holds many counts of this clonotype. This chain links TRBV5-8 with TRBJ2-1; TRBD2 matches at 12 bases. The CDR3 has 17 amino acids. The germline CDR1 and CDR2 sequences are SGHTS and YDEGEE. After removal of 2 bases from V and 3 bases from J, the junction contained 6 bases not matched to a gene. The CDR3 spells CASSLVLAGGFYNEQFF. In DNA, the CDR3 is TGTGCCAGCAGCTTAGTCCTAGCGGGAGGGTTCTACAATGAGCAGTTCTTC.

This clonotype was counted ten times or more. This chain links TRBV12-3 or TRBV12-4 with TRBJ1-1, with a possible D match to TRBD1 (5 bases). The CDR3 extends over 14 amino acids. Trimming took off 3 bases at V and 10 bases at J, with 18 bases between the two ends. CDR3 region: CASSLDTIQERAFF. The CDR3 bases are TGTGCCAGCAGTTTGGATACCATACAGGAAAGAGCTTTCTTT.

In this sample, this clonotype turned up many times. V is TRBV12-3 or TRBV12-4 and J is TRBJ2-7; possible D gene TRBD2, 5 bases. Trimming shortened V by 3 bases and J by 12 bases, and 15 bases separated the two germline ends. The CDR3 runs to 12 residues. The CDR3 sequence is CASSLVGERRYF. Here the CDR3 DNA reads TGTGCCAGCAGTTTGGTCGGGGAAAGACGGTACTTC.

This clonotype has ten or more counts. V and J are TRBV5-1 and TRBJ2-3, with 8 bases that match TRBD2. The CDR3 has 15 amino acids. Germline loops: CDR1 SGHRS, CDR2 YFSETQ. V was pared by 4 bases and J by 4 bases, with 8 bases of the junction left unmatched. The CDR3 loop is CASSLGTRSADTQYF. The CDR3 bases are TGCGCCAGCAGCCTAGGGACTAGATCCGCAGATACGCAGTATTTT.

The chain recombines TRBV19 with TRBJ1-5; D is perhaps TRBD1 (5 bases). The CDR3 totals 17 residues. Germline V gene data show CDR1 as LNHDA and CDR2 as SQIVND (reference sequence). V was shortened by 4 bases and J by 6 bases, with 22 bases between the two germline ends. The chain's CDR3 is CASSSRVAGSGGQPQHF. The CDR3 DNA sequence: TGTGCCAGTAGTAGTCGGGTGGCAGGCTCCGGGGGTCAGCCCCAGCATTTT. Full variable domain (missing parts from reference TRBV19 and TRBJ1-5): DGGITQSPKYLFRKEGQNVTLSCEQNLNHDAMYWYRQDPGQGLRLIYYSQIVNDFQKGDIAEGYSVSREKKESFPLTVTSAQKNPTAFYLCASSSRVAGSGGQPQHFGDGTRLSIL.